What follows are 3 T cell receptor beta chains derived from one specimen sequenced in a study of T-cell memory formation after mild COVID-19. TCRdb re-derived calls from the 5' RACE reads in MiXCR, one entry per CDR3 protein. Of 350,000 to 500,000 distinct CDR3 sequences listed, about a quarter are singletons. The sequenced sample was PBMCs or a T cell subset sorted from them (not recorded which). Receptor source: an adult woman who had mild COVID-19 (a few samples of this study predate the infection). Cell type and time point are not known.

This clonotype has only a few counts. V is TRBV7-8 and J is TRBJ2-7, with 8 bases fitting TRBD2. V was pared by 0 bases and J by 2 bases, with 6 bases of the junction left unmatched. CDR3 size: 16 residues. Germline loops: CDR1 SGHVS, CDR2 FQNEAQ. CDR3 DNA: TGTGCCAGCAGCTTAGCGTCCCAGCGGGGGCCCTACGAGCAGTACTTC. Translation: CASSLASQRGPYEQYF.

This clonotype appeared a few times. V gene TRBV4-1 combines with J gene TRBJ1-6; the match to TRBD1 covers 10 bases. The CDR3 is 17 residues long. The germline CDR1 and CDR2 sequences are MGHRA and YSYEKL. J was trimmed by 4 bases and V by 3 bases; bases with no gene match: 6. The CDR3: CASSQEPGQGYNSPLHF. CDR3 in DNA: TGCGCCAGCAGCCAGGAACCGGGACAGGGGTATAATTCACCCCTCCACTTT.

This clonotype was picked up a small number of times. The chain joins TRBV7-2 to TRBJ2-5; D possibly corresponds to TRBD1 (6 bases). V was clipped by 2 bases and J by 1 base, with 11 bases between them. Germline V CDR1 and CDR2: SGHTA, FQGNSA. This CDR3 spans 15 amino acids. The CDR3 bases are TGTGCCAGCAGCTTACCGACAGGAATCCAAGAGACCCAGTACTTC. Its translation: CASSLPTGIQETQYF.